A single T cell receptor beta chain is shown here with its context. Its antigen is currently unknown. The entry originates in a study of T cell clusters in autoimmune cytopenias. On the study more broadly: Healthy donor controls had a mean age of about 57 years and median age of about 60 years. Per sample, median TRB depth was approximately 54,000 reads, yielding a median around 2,400 distinct clonotypes.

Findings and limits, study-wide: TRB repertoire shifts in secondary cytopenia and chronic lymphocytic leukemia mostly reflected lymphoma, not autoimmunity.

One tube held mixed TRB-A and TRB-B primer pools for touch-down PCR. Reanalyzing the multiplex PCR reads, TCRdb keeps one entry per CDR3 protein, without DNA. The ten top clones account for over 6.5%, within a sample of some 3,000 distinct CDR3 sequences. Each sample's input was approximately 270 ng genomic DNA, roughly 40,000 genome equivalents. The CDR3 is 15 residues long. Germline CDR1 and CDR2: SGHTA and FQGNSA. This sample also appeared in a second study, on T cell repertoires in aging, cancer and after chemotherapy. That work contributes: Donors were grouped into six age bands spanning 30 or younger through 70 or older.

The clonotype was recovered from a human donor in good health. Sequencing was performed on peripheral blood. The V and J genes are TRBV7-2 and TRBJ2-2; TCRdb's D gene call, TRBD1, goes unchecked for lack of DNA. CDR3 loop: CASSLTGELAGELFF.